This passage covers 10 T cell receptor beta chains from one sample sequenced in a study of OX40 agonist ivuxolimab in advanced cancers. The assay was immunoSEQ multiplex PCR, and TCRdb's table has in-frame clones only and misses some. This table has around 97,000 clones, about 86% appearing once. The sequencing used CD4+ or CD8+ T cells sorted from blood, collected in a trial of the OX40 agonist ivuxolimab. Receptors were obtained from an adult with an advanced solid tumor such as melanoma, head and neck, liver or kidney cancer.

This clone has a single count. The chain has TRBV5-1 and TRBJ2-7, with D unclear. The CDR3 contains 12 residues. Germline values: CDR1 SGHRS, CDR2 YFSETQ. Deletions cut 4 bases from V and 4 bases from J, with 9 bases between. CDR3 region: CASSLQGYEQYF. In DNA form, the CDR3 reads TGCGCCAGCAGCCTCCAAGGGTACGAGCAGTACTTC.

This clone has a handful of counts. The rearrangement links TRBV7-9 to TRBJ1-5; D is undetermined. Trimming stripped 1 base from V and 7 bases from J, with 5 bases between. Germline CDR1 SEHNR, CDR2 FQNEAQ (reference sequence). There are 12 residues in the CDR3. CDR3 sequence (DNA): TGTGCCAGCAGCTTAGAATCCCAGCCCCAGCATTTT. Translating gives CASSLESQPQHF.

CDR3 nucleotide sequence: TGCGGACTGGACAGGGGAGGCTACACCTTC. Amino acid sequence: CGLDRGGYTF. The J gene is TRBJ1-2, the V gene TRBV20-1; 9 nucleotides agree with TRBD1. This CDR3 spans 10 amino acids. Germline loops: CDR1 DFQATT, CDR2 SNEGSKA (reference sequence).

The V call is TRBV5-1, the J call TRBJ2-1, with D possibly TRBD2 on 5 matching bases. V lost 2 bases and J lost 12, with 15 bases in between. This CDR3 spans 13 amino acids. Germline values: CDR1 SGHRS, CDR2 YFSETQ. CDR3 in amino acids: CASSFTEELRQFF. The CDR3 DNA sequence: TGCGCCAGCAGCTTCACGGAGGAACTGAGGCAGTTCTTC.

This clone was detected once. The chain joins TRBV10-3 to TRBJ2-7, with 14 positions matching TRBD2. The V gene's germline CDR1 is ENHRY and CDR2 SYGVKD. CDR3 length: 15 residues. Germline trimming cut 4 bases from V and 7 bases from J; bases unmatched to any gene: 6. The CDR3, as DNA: TGTGCCATCAGTGGACTAGCGGGAGGGCCGGATGAGCAGTACTTC. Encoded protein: CAISGLAGGPDEQYF.

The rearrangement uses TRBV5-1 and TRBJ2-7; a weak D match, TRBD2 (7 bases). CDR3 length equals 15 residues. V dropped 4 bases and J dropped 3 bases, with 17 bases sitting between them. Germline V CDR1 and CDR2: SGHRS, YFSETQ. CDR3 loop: CASSPGGGANYEQYF. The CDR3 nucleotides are TGCGCCAGCAGCCCGGGGGGCGGGGCCAACTACGAGCAGTACTTC.

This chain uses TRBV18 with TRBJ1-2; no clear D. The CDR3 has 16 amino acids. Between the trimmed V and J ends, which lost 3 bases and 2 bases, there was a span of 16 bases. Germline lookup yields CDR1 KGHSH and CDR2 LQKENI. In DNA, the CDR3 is TGTGCCAGCTCACCGACAACAACCATGGCCAACTATGGCTACACCTTC. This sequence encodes CASSPTTTMANYGYTF.

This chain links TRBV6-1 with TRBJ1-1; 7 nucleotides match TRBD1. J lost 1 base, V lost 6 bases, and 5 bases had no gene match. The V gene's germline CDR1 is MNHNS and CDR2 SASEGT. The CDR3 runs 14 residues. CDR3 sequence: CASRRDSSNTEAFF. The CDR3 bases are TGTGCCAGCAGGCGGGACAGCTCGAACACTGAAGCTTTCTTT.

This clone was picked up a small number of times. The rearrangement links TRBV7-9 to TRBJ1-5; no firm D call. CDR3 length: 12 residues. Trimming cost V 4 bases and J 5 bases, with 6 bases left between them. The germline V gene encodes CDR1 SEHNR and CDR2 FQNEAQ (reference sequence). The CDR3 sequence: CASSSGDQPQHF. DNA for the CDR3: TGTGCCAGCAGCTCTGGAGATCAGCCCCAGCATTTT.

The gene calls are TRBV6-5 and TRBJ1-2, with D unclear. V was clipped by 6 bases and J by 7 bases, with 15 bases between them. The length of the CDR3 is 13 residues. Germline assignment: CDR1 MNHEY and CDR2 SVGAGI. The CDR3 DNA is TGTGCCAGCAGAGGACGCGCCGAGGTTGGCTACACCTTC. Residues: CASRGRAEVGYTF.